One and the same sample provided the 30 T cell receptor beta chains below, sequenced in a study of blood T cells in healthy people across ages. Sample-barcoded 5' priming and a J-beta primer mix drove a second PCR of 7 to 11 cycles. From the 5' RACE reads, TCRdb called clonotypes with MiXCR, one entry per CDR3 protein. The profile shows some 940,000 distinct CDR3 sequences, about 29% of them singletons. In addition, the sample was reused for a study of T cells of mothers and their children.

Sequenced sample: blood. These receptors all come from a middle-aged woman in good health.

This clonotype was recorded at least ten times. The rearrangement links TRBV27 to TRBJ1-4; D is uncertain. The V end was cut by 2 bases, the J end by 5 bases, with 12 bases between. The CDR3 has 15 residues. Germline V gene lookup returns CDR1 MNHEY and CDR2 SMNVEV (reference sequence). For the CDR3, the DNA is TGTGCCAGCAGTTTACAGCCAGGAGGAAATGAAAAACTGTTTTTT. Its protein is CASSLQPGGNEKLFF.

At least ten counts were recorded for this clonotype. The V and J genes are TRBV18 and TRBJ2-1; 7 nucleotides match TRBD1. CDR3 size: 13 residues. After removal of 8 bases from V and 7 bases from J, the junction contained 8 bases not matched to a gene. Per germline, CDR1 KGHSH and CDR2 LQKENI. CDR3: CASRGQAINEQFF. As DNA, the CDR3 is TGTGCCAGCCGTGGACAGGCCATTAATGAGCAGTTCTTC.

This clonotype was seen a handful of times. This chain links TRBV11-2 with TRBJ2-1, with 9 nucleotides matching TRBD1. Trimming removed 4 bases from V and 7 bases from J; junction bases left unmatched: 2. CDR3 length: 13 amino acids. CDR1 is SGHAT, CDR2 FQNNGV, per germline. The CDR3 spells CASSWDRENEQFF. The CDR3 DNA reads as TGTGCCAGCAGCTGGGACAGGGAGAATGAGCAGTTCTTC.

The J gene is TRBJ1-5, the V gene TRBV28, with 7 bases fitting TRBD1. The CDR3 contains 17 residues. The germline V gene encodes CDR1 MDHEN and CDR2 SYDVKM. The V segment lost 4 bases and the J segment 0 bases; nucleotides outside the gene matches: 9. CDR3 in amino acids: CASSSDRGQVSNQPQHF. The CDR3 DNA reads as TGTGCCAGCAGTTCCGATCGTGGACAGGTTAGCAATCAGCCCCAGCATTTT.

The DNA of the CDR3 is TGTGCCAGCGGAGTCCCGGAACGAGCGGGGGGGAGTAGTGAGCAGTACTTC. It is translated as CASGVPERAGGSSEQYF. This chain connects TRBV28 to TRBJ2-5; 10 nucleotides line up with TRBD2. The CDR3 is 17 residues long. J was trimmed by 11 bases and V by 8 bases; bases with no gene match: 23. The germline gives CDR1 MDHEN, CDR2 SYDVKM.

In its sample, this clonotype was seen once. The genes are TRBV7-2 and TRBJ1-6, with D tentatively TRBD1 (5 bases). Trimming took off 5 bases at V and 9 bases at J, with 17 bases between the two ends. The germline V gene has CDR1 SGHTA and CDR2 FQGNSA. The CDR3 has 15 residues. This chain's CDR3 is CASSPWWEGSSPLHF. The CDR3 nucleotides read TGTGCCAGCAGCCCCTGGTGGGAGGGGAGTTCACCCCTCCACTTT.

This clonotype was counted a few times. The CDR3 bases are TGTGCCAGCAGCCGAACCGGGACCCAAGACTCGGCTTTCTTT. It specifies CASSRTGTQDSAFF. The V gene is TRBV14, the J gene TRBJ1-1, with D perhaps TRBD1 (5 bases). The CDR3 extends over 14 amino acids. CDR1 SGHDN and CDR2 FVKESK come from the germline V gene. Trimming took off 4 bases at V and 11 bases at J, with 20 bases between the two ends.

This clonotype has only a few counts. The rearrangement links TRBV30 to TRBJ2-1, with D unclear. Trimming stripped 3 bases from V and 4 bases from J, with 10 bases between. The CDR3 consists of 13 residues. Germline V gene lookup returns CDR1 GTSNPN and CDR2 SVGIG (reference sequence). The CDR3 DNA is TGTGCCTGGAGCCCGACCGAGTACAATGAGCAGTTCTTC. Amino acid sequence: CAWSPTEYNEQFF.

With regard to this clonotype: At one end the junction does not follow the germline gene, possibly because of a read error. The chain carries TRBV12-3 or TRBV12-4 and TRBJ2-3, with 9 bases lining up with TRBD1. The CDR3 extends over 17 amino acids. This CDR3 reads CASSPHKDRGGTDAQYF. The DNA of the CDR3 is TGTGCCAGCAGTCCCCACAAGGACAGGGGAGGAACAGATGCGCAGTATTTT.

This clonotype was recorded many times. CDR3 nucleotides: TGTGCCAGCAGACCGGATTCCTACGAGCAGTACTTC. It encodes CASRPDSYEQYF. V and J are TRBV6-6 and TRBJ2-7, with D unclear. CDR1 and CDR2 from the germline V gene are MNHNY and SVGAGI (reference sequence). CDR3 length: 12 amino acids. V was clipped by 6 bases and J by 1 base, with 7 bases between them.

V is TRBV5-4 and J is TRBJ2-2; D is undetermined. Germline V CDR1 and CDR2: SGHNT, YYREEE (reference sequence). This CDR3 has 13 amino acids. With 1 base removed from V and 7 bases from J, the gap between germline ends came to 8 bases. The CDR3 loop reads CASSLRDLGELFF. Here the CDR3 DNA reads TGTGCCAGCAGCTTGAGAGATCTCGGGGAGCTGTTTTTT.

Details on this clonotype: The junction shows a germline mismatch at one end, possibly a read error. J is TRBJ1-4 and V is TRBV5-1; D is perhaps TRBD1 (5 bases). CDR1 SGHRS and CDR2 YFSETQ come from the germline V gene. The CDR3 covers 14 residues. Written as DNA, the CDR3 is TGCGCCAGCAGCTCAGGGTCTACTAATGAAAAACGGTTTTTT. Its protein is CASSSGSTNEKRFF.

This clonotype has just a few counts. This rearrangement joins TRBV28 to TRBJ2-2; D not resolved. The CDR3 runs to 16 residues. CDR1 and CDR2 (germline): MDHEN, SYDVKM. Trimming stripped 5 bases from V and 5 bases from J, with 18 bases between. The CDR3 coding sequence is TGTGCCAGCAGTCCGGACCGGATCACTATGACCGGGGAGCTGTTTTTT. Residues: CASSPDRITMTGELFF. Together with reference TRBV28 and TRBJ2-2, the CDR3 gives the full variable domain: DVKVTQSSRYLVKRTGEKVFLECVQDMDHENMFWYRQDPGLGLRLIYFSYDVKMKEKGDIPEGYSVSREKKERFSLILESASTNQTSMYLCASSPDRITMTGELFFGEGSRLTVL.

This clonotype has just a few counts. The rearrangement joins TRBV20-1 to TRBJ2-3; TRBD2 matches 12 bases. The junction had 12 bases not matched to a gene; V was cut back by 5 bases and J by 6 bases. This CDR3 has 16 amino acids. Looked up from germline, CDR1 is DFQATT and CDR2 is SNEGSKA (reference sequence). CDR3 DNA: TGCAGTGCTCCGTCCTCTAGCGGGGGGGCCAGGGATACGCAGTATTTT. Its protein is CSAPSSSGGARDTQYF.

This rearrangement joins TRBV11-2 to TRBJ2-1; D remains ambiguous. The V end was cut by 0 bases, the J end by 0 bases, with 6 bases between. Germline values: CDR1 SGHAT, CDR2 FQNNGV. CDR3 length: 15 residues. CDR3 bases: TGTGCCAGCAGCTTAGACTGGGGCTCCTACAATGAGCAGTTCTTC. It yields the protein CASSLDWGSYNEQFF.

A note on this clonotype: This could be a read error, since a much larger clone is one nucleotide away. The rearrangement uses TRBV29-1 and TRBJ2-7; TRBD2 agrees at 15 bases. Germline V CDR1 and CDR2: SQVTM, ANQGSEA. The CDR3 runs 16 residues. The ends lost 5 bases at V and 3 bases at J; junction bases unmatched: 8. CDR3 in DNA: TGCAGCGTTTCGACGGGACTAGCGGGGGGCCGCTACGAGCAGTACTTC. It encodes CSVSTGLAGGRYEQYF.

This clonotype was observed a handful of times. This chain connects TRBV4-3 to TRBJ2-1; TRBD2 matches 8 bases. The trim removed 3 bases at V and 5 bases at J, leaving 9 bases unmatched. This CDR3 has 16 residues. CDR1 and CDR2 from the germline V gene are LGHNA and YSLEER. CDR3 region: CASSQEAGARNNEQFF. Here the CDR3 DNA reads TGCGCCAGCAGCCAGGAAGCGGGGGCCCGTAACAATGAGCAGTTCTTC.

The sample holds one count of this clonotype. The CDR3 protein is CASSQARTATNEKLFF. The DNA for the CDR3 is TGCGCCAGCAGCCAGGCCCGGACAGCAACTAATGAAAAACTGTTTTTT. J is TRBJ1-4 and V is TRBV4-3; possibly TRBD1 for D (6 bases). CDR3 size: 16 residues. Trimming removed 3 bases at V and 0 bases at J, with 11 bases between. The V gene's germline CDR1 is LGHNA and CDR2 YSLEER.

This clonotype was observed a few times. V and J are TRBV18 and TRBJ1-5; D is unresolved. CDR3 length equals 16 residues. Germline assignment: CDR1 KGHSH and CDR2 LQKENI. Between the trimmed V and J ends, which lost 3 bases and 1 base, there was a span of 13 bases. This CDR3 reads CASSPGSGVSNQPQHF. Here the CDR3 DNA reads TGTGCCAGCTCACCCGGCTCGGGAGTAAGCAATCAGCCCCAGCATTTT.

As regards this clonotype: Given a much more abundant clone one base away, this may be a read error. The chain carries TRBV20-1 and TRBJ2-7; D is possibly TRBD1 (8 bases). The CDR3 totals 12 residues. Germline CDR1 is DFQATT and CDR2 is SNEGSKA (reference sequence). CDR3 bases: TGCAGGGCAACAGGGGGGGCGTACGAGCAGTACTTC. Translating it yields CRATGGAYEQYF.

This clonotype was seen a few times. The chain carries TRBV29-1 and TRBJ1-4; tentatively, D is TRBD1 (5 bases). V lost 5 bases to trimming and J lost 7 bases, with 14 bases between them. The germline gives CDR1 SQVTM, CDR2 ANQGSEA. The CDR3 contains 13 residues. CDR3: CSVKGMSGEKLFF. CDR3 bases: TGCAGCGTTAAGGGGATGAGCGGTGAAAAACTGTTTTTT.

This clonotype was seen only a few times. This CDR3 reads CASSRDGQQYNTGELFF. CDR3 coding DNA: TGCGCCAGCAGCCGCGACGGACAGCAGTATAACACCGGGGAGCTGTTTTTT. This rearrangement joins TRBV5-1 to TRBJ2-2, with TRBD1 as a possible D gene (6 bases). Germline assignment: CDR1 SGHRS and CDR2 YFSETQ. The V end was cut by 4 bases, the J end by 2 bases, with 18 bases between. This CDR3 is 17 amino acids long.

V and J are TRBV10-3 and TRBJ2-5; D gene ambiguous. The CDR3 totals 13 residues. Trimming took 3 bases from V and 4 from J, leaving 9 bases between them. Germline assignment: CDR1 ENHRY and CDR2 SYGVKD. In nucleotides, the CDR3 is TGTGCCATCAGTGATCAGCAAAGAGAGACCCAGTACTTC. Translation: CAISDQQRETQYF.

J is TRBJ2-1 and V is TRBV28; 7 bases fit TRBD2. Trimming at V came to 10 bases and at J to 5 bases, leaving 11 bases not matched to a gene. The CDR3 length is 14 residues. CDR1 is MDHEN, CDR2 SYDVKM, per germline. As DNA, the CDR3 is TGTGCCACCCGTCTTGGGGGGGTTCACAATGAGCAGTTCTTC. This codes for CATRLGGVHNEQFF.

Comment on this clonotype: Since the CDR3 does not end with the conserved phenylalanine or tryptophan, this likely comes from a read error. The J gene is TRBJ2-1, the V gene TRBV12-3 or TRBV12-4, with D perhaps TRBD2 (6 bases). The CDR3 length is 12 residues. V was shortened by 3 bases and J by 8 bases, with 8 bases between the two germline ends. CDR3 coding DNA: TGTGCCAGCAGTTTCGGAGGGGATGAGCAGTTCGTC. This sequence encodes CASSFGGDEQFV.

Here the CDR3 DNA reads TGCAGTGCTACTAGGACAGTAACCTACGAGCAGTACTTC. Its translation: CSATRTVTYEQYF. The genes are TRBV20-1 and TRBJ2-7; D might be TRBD1 (6 bases). CDR1 is DFQATT and CDR2 is SNEGSKA in the germline V gene (reference sequence). This CDR3 spans 13 amino acids. Deletions cut 4 bases from V and 2 bases from J, with 12 bases between.

This clonotype was seen a few times. The chain has TRBV28 and TRBJ2-7; TRBD1 agrees at 7 bases. Germline CDR1 reads MDHEN; CDR2 reads SYDVKM. This CDR3 has 17 residues. V trimming: 1 base; J trimming: 3 bases; junction bases outside the gene matches: 12. CDR3 protein: CASSLSFRTGGVYEQYF. The CDR3 DNA reads as TGTGCCAGCAGTTTATCGTTTCGGACAGGTGGGGTCTACGAGCAGTACTTC.

This clonotype was seen repeatedly, ten times or more. V usage is TRBV29-1 and J usage is TRBJ1-1; D may be TRBD1 (5 bases). V dropped 5 bases and J dropped 4 bases, with 8 bases sitting between them. There are 11 residues in the CDR3. In germline, CDR1 is SQVTM, CDR2 ANQGSEA. DNA for the CDR3: TGCAGCGTTACCGGGGGCACTGAAGCTTTCTTT. Protein: CSVTGGTEAFF.

This clonotype was detected a few times. The V gene is TRBV20-1, the J gene TRBJ2-1; D possibly corresponds to TRBD2 (7 bases). Germline assignment: CDR1 DFQATT and CDR2 SNEGSKA (reference sequence). V was trimmed by 2 bases and J by 9 bases, leaving 14 bases between them. The CDR3 has 13 amino acids. The CDR3 loop reads CSARFGGQVEQFF. Here the CDR3 DNA reads TGCAGTGCTAGATTCGGGGGGCAAGTTGAGCAGTTCTTC.

This clonotype was found many times. CDR3 amino acids: CASGRPKVDPYYGYTF. The CDR3 coding sequence is TGTGCCAGCGGCAGGCCGAAGGTCGACCCATACTATGGCTACACCTTC. The rearrangement uses TRBV28 and TRBJ1-2; no clear D. V lost 8 bases to trimming and J lost 3 bases, with 22 bases between them. Germline-derived CDR1 and CDR2 are MDHEN and SYDVKM. This CDR3 contains 16 residues.